A single sample is the source of the 32 T cell receptor beta chains below, sequenced in a study of cytomegalovirus exposure and HLA in healthy donors. Primers included in the PCR were 60 Vbeta and 13 Jbeta primers. Clones were sequenced by immunoSEQ multiplex PCR, and TCRdb holds only the in-frame ones, with some missing. Found here are about 170,000 clones, 75% to 90% of them singletons; the top ten hold about 2%. The sequencing sample was made of PBMCs. These receptors were obtained from a male donor in good health and CMV-seronegative.

The J gene is TRBJ2-7, the V gene TRBV4-3, with 7 bases that match TRBD2. The CDR3 extends over 14 amino acids. J was trimmed by 2 bases and V by 1 base; bases with no gene match: 2. The V gene's germline CDR1 is LGHNA and CDR2 YSLEER. The CDR3 DNA reads as TGCGCCAGCAGCCAAGGAGCGGGACCCTACGAGCAGTACTTC. Translating gives CASSQGAGPYEQYF.

CDR3 nucleotides: TGTGCCAGCAGTTCCGGGAGGGACAACTCCTACGAGCAGTACTTC. It is translated as CASSSGRDNSYEQYF. The chain employs TRBV6-6 and TRBJ2-7, with 8 nucleotides matching TRBD2. This CDR3 comprises 15 residues. Germline lookup yields CDR1 MNHNY and CDR2 SVGAGI (reference sequence). J was trimmed by 0 bases and V by 4 bases; bases with no gene match: 5.

CDR3: CASSSISGTSVETQYF. The DNA for the CDR3 is TGCGCCAGCAGCTCTATTTCCGGGACTAGCGTTGAGACCCAGTACTTC. The gene calls are TRBV5-1 and TRBJ2-5, with 10 bases fitting TRBD2. Germline V gene sequence: CDR1 SGHRS, CDR2 YFSETQ. CDR3 length: 16 amino acids. Germline trimming cut 3 bases from V and 5 bases from J; bases unmatched to any gene: 10.

This chain links TRBV7-2 with TRBJ1-2, with 7 bases matching TRBD1. CDR3 length equals 14 residues. The V and J ends lost 2 bases and 4 bases, in that order; junction bases with no gene match: 4. Germline CDR1 SGHTA, CDR2 FQGNSA. CDR3 in amino acids: CASSLYTGAYGYTF. The CDR3 coding sequence is TGTGCCAGCAGCTTATACACAGGGGCCTATGGCTACACCTTC.

The chain combines TRBV27 with TRBJ1-6, with 11 bases fitting TRBD1. The CDR3 runs to 17 residues. Germline V gene sequence: CDR1 MNHEY, CDR2 SMNVEV (reference sequence). The J segment lost 3 bases and the V segment lost 5 bases, leaving 6 bases of the junction unmatched. CDR3 in amino acids: CASSPGQGANYNSPLHF. The CDR3 DNA reads TGTGCCAGCAGTCCAGGACAGGGGGCCAACTATAATTCACCCCTCCACTTT.

V usage is TRBV5-4 and J usage is TRBJ2-1, with 12 bases matching TRBD1. CDR1 SGHNT and CDR2 YYREEE come from the germline V gene (reference sequence). The CDR3 contains 16 residues. V was pared by 4 bases and J by 9 bases, with 11 bases of the junction left unmatched. Here the CDR3 DNA reads TGTGCCAGCAGCCACGCCCGGGACAGGGGGCCCGGTGAGCAGTTCTTC. It yields the protein CASSHARDRGPGEQFF.

To note about this clone: The junction departs from the called germline gene at one end, perhaps through a read error. Other DNA sequences in this sample translate to the same CDR3. The V gene is TRBV11-2, the J gene TRBJ1-2; no clear D. The germline gives CDR1 SGHAT, CDR2 FQNNGV. CDR3 length: 13 amino acids. The chain's CDR3 is CASSHLQRWGYTF. The CDR3 region has the DNA TGTGCTAGCAGCCATCTACAGCGGTGGGGCTACACCTTC.

The chain's CDR3 is CASRERDRFSPLHF. In nucleotides, the CDR3 is TGTGCCAGCAGAGAACGGGACAGATTTTCACCCCTCCACTTT. The J gene is TRBJ1-6, the V gene TRBV7-9, with 7 bases identical to TRBD1. With 6 bases clipped from V and 9 bases from J, the junction kept 8 bases outside the gene matches. This CDR3 has 14 amino acids. CDR1 and CDR2 from the germline V gene are SEHNR and FQNEAQ (reference sequence).

The chain combines TRBV7-2 with TRBJ1-6, with 8 positions matching TRBD1. The CDR3 loop spans 16 amino acids. Losses at the gene ends were 3 bases for V and 6 bases for J; bases not matched to a gene: 7. CDR1 and CDR2 from the germline V gene are SGHTA and FQGNSA. The CDR3 loop reads CASSFGTGRGNSPLHF. CDR3 DNA sequence: TGTGCCAGCAGCTTTGGGACAGGTCGTGGTAATTCACCCCTCCACTTT.

The count of this clone is one. This rearrangement joins TRBV30 to TRBJ1-6; tentative D call: TRBD1 (5 bases). The CDR3 consists of 15 residues. Germline CDR1 GTSNPN, CDR2 SVGIG (reference sequence). Between the trimmed V and J ends, which lost 0 bases and 9 bases, there was a span of 15 bases. The CDR3 DNA is TGTGCCTGGAGTGTAGGCGGGGCTCGGGTTTCACCCCTCCACTTT. This sequence encodes CAWSVGGARVSPLHF.

In its sample, this clone was seen a few times. This chain joins TRBV25-1 and TRBJ1-4; tentatively, D is TRBD1 (6 bases). CDR1 and CDR2 (germline): MGHDK, SYGVNS. With 8 bases removed from V and 3 bases from J, the gap between germline ends came to 10 bases. The CDR3 is 13 residues long. CDR3: CASRTASNEKLFF. Here the CDR3 DNA reads TGTGCCAGCCGGACAGCCTCTAATGAAAAACTGTTTTTT. Using reference TRBV25-1 and TRBJ1-4 for the parts outside the CDR3, the full variable domain is EADIYQTPRYLVIGTGKKITLECSQTMGHDKMYWYQQDPGMELHLIHYSYGVNSTEKGDLSSESTVSRIRTEHFPLTLESARPSHTSQYLCASRTASNEKLFFGSGTQLSVL.

The chain combines TRBV5-5 with TRBJ1-1, with 8 bases identical to TRBD1. Germline CDR1 SGHKS, CDR2 YYEKEE (reference sequence). The CDR3 has 15 amino acids. The V gene end was trimmed by 2 bases and the J gene end by 4 bases; junction bases not matched to a gene: 7. The CDR3 region is CASSFRAGGGTEAFF. The CDR3 nucleotides read TGTGCCAGCAGCTTTAGGGCAGGGGGCGGCACTGAAGCTTTCTTT.

This chain connects TRBV7-6 to TRBJ2-3, with 7 nucleotides matching TRBD1. V was clipped by 8 bases and J by 2 bases; unmatched bases: 4. Germline values: CDR1 SGHVS, CDR2 FNYEAQ. The CDR3 length is 13 residues. CDR3 DNA sequence: TGTGCCAGCGGGGGACAGCTCACAGATACGCAGTATTTT. It is translated as CASGGQLTDTQYF.

This chain connects TRBV4-3 to TRBJ2-7; 9 bases are a match to TRBD1. After removal of 3 bases from V and 5 bases from J, the junction contained 8 bases not matched to a gene. The CDR3 loop spans 15 amino acids. Germline CDR1 is LGHNA and CDR2 is YSLEER. CDR3 region: CASSQNRDRVHEQYF. CDR3 bases: TGCGCCAGCAGCCAGAACCGGGACAGGGTCCACGAGCAGTACTTC.

The rearrangement uses TRBV18 and TRBJ2-3, with 10 bases fitting TRBD2. Germline values: CDR1 KGHSH, CDR2 LQKENI. The V gene end was trimmed by 4 bases and the J gene end by 5 bases; junction bases not matched to a gene: 0. The CDR3 covers 13 residues. CDR3 sequence (DNA): TGTGCCAGCTCACGGACTAGCGGAGATACGCAGTATTTT. The encoded protein is CASSRTSGDTQYF. The complete variable domain, with remaining parts taken from reference TRBV18 and TRBJ2-3, reads NAGVMQNPRHLVRRRGQEARLRCSPMKGHSHVYWYRQLPEEGLKFMVYLQKENIIDESGMPKERFSAEFPKEGPSILRIQQVVRGDSAAYFCASSRTSGDTQYFGPGTRLTVL.

The V gene is TRBV7-2, the J gene TRBJ1-5, with D hard to call. Per the germline V gene, CDR1 is SGHTA and CDR2 is FQGNSA. The CDR3 sequence is 14 residues long. Trimming removed 1 base at V and 0 bases at J, with 4 bases between. The CDR3 loop is CASSLDYSNQPQHF. The CDR3 DNA reads as TGTGCCAGCAGCTTAGACTATAGCAATCAGCCCCAGCATTTT.

The J gene is TRBJ2-7, the V gene TRBV6-5; 9 bases line up with TRBD1. In germline, CDR1 is MNHEY, CDR2 SVGAGI. The CDR3 spans 15 residues. V gave up 2 bases and J gave up 1 base; unmatched junction bases: 3. The CDR3 spells CASSYAQGASYEQYF. CDR3 DNA: TGTGCCAGCAGTTACGCACAGGGGGCTTCCTACGAGCAGTACTTC.

The chain has TRBV10-3 and TRBJ2-3; 8 bases agree with TRBD2. V shed 10 bases, J shed 2 bases, and the junction held 8 bases outside the gene matches. Germline-derived CDR1 and CDR2 are ENHRY and SYGVKD. This CDR3 contains 14 residues. The CDR3 DNA sequence: TGTGCCACTACTCGGGGGGGGGACACAGATACGCAGTATTTT. Translated, it gives CATTRGGDTDTQYF.

V and J are TRBV7-2 and TRBJ2-1; 9 bases align to TRBD2. With 1 base clipped from V and 0 bases from J, the junction kept 4 bases outside the gene matches. From germline, CDR1 is SGHTA and CDR2 FQGNSA. The CDR3 runs 17 residues. CDR3 bases: TGTGCCAGCAGCTTAGGGCTAGCGGGACTCTCCTACAATGAGCAGTTCTTC. This codes for CASSLGLAGLSYNEQFF. Combining the CDR3 with reference TRBV7-2 and TRBJ2-1 gives the whole variable domain GAGVSQSPSNKVTEKGKDVELRCDPISGHTALYWYRQSLGQGLEFLIYFQGNSAPDKSGLPSDRFSAERTGGSVSTLTIQRTQQEDSAVYLCASSLGLAGLSYNEQFFGPGTRLTVL.

The chain joins TRBV2 to TRBJ2-2; TRBD1 aligns across 7 bases. The CDR3 loop spans 14 amino acids. Germline V lookup: CDR1 SNHLY, CDR2 FYNNEI. V was clipped by 6 bases and J by 7 bases; unmatched bases: 8. CDR3 bases: TGTGCCAGCAGATACAGGGGCGGCAGCGGGGAGCTGTTTTTT. Its translation is CASRYRGGSGELFF. The full variable domain, rest sourced from reference TRBV2 and TRBJ2-2, is EPEVTQTPSHQVTQMGQEVILRCVPISNHLYFYWYRQILGQKVEFLVSFYNNEISEKSEIFDDQFSVERPDGSNFTLKIRSTKLEDSAMYFCASRYRGGSGELFFGEGSRLTVL.

This rearrangement joins TRBV6-5 to TRBJ2-1; TRBD2 matches 7 bases. Germline CDR1 reads MNHEY; CDR2 reads SVGAGI. The V segment lost 3 bases and the J segment 10 bases; nucleotides outside the gene matches: 12. This CDR3 region has 15 residues. The CDR3 protein is CASSYWGGRAGEQFF. In nucleotides, the CDR3 is TGTGCCAGCAGTTATTGGGGGGGTCGGGCCGGGGAGCAGTTCTTC.

The chain carries TRBV30 and TRBJ2-7; D not certain. The CDR3 length is 13 residues. Germline CDR1 GTSNPN, CDR2 SVGIG (reference sequence). Trimming removed 0 bases from V and 1 base from J, with 7 bases in between. CDR3 nucleotide sequence: TGTGCCTGGAGTGTCGCGGCTTCCTACGAGCAGTACTTC. Protein sequence: CAWSVAASYEQYF.

The chain has TRBV2 and TRBJ1-5, with D unclear. The CDR3 totals 14 residues. Trimming shortened V by 9 bases and J by 2 bases, and 14 bases separated the two germline ends. From germline, CDR1 is SNHLY and CDR2 FYNNEI. The CDR3 reads CASMEAARNQPQHF. The DNA for the CDR3 is TGTGCCAGTATGGAGGCAGCTCGCAATCAGCCCCAGCATTTT.

The CDR3 bases are TGTGCCAGCAGCCAGCGCGTGGGCACAGATACGCAGTATTTT. Its translation: CASSQRVGTDTQYF. The genes are TRBV7-2 and TRBJ2-3, with D unresolved. V shed 5 bases and J shed 1 base, with 10 bases lying between them. From germline, CDR1 is SGHTA and CDR2 FQGNSA. The CDR3 contains 14 residues.

V is TRBV19 and J is TRBJ2-2, with D tentatively TRBD1 (5 bases). The CDR3 length is 12 residues. The V gene's germline CDR1 is LNHDA and CDR2 SQIVND (reference sequence). The V gene lost 8 bases and the J gene lost 7 bases, with 11 bases spanning the gap. The CDR3 reads CASSQGRGELFF. CDR3 bases: TGTGCCAGTTCGCAGGGTCGCGGGGAGCTGTTTTTT.

This chain joins TRBV18 and TRBJ1-3; D uncertain. The CDR3 loop spans 14 amino acids. Deletions cut 0 bases from V and 2 bases from J, with 5 bases between. The V gene's germline CDR1 is KGHSH and CDR2 LQKENI. In DNA form, the CDR3 reads TGTGCCAGCTCACCACCTAATCCTGGAAACACCATATATTTT. Residues: CASSPPNPGNTIYF.

Only a few counts were recorded for this clone. The rearrangement links TRBV27 to TRBJ2-7; a possible D gene is TRBD2 (6 bases). The CDR3 loop spans 12 amino acids. Germline V CDR1 and CDR2: MNHEY, SMNVEV (reference sequence). Trimming removed 1 base at V and 6 bases at J, with 7 bases between. The CDR3 DNA is TGTGCCAGCAGTTTATACGGGGGCGAGCAGTACTTC. This codes for CASSLYGGEQYF.

The V and J genes are TRBV6-1 and TRBJ1-1, with 7 bases aligning to TRBD1. This CDR3 spans 14 amino acids. CDR1 MNHNS and CDR2 SASEGT come from the germline V gene. Trimming removed 4 bases from V and 4 bases from J; junction bases left unmatched: 6. The CDR3 loop is CASSVSQGSTEAFF. The CDR3 DNA sequence: TGTGCCAGCAGTGTTTCACAGGGGTCCACTGAAGCTTTCTTT.

The CDR3 reads CASSPGGTQYF. As DNA, the CDR3 is TGTGCCAGCAGCCCCGGTGGGACCCAGTACTTC. The rearrangement joins TRBV11-2 to TRBJ2-5; D call uncertain. Between the trimmed V and J ends, which lost 5 bases and 7 bases, there was a span of 8 bases. The CDR3 loop spans 11 amino acids. Per germline, CDR1 SGHAT and CDR2 FQNNGV. Complete variable domain (other parts from reference TRBV11-2 and TRBJ2-5): EAGVAQSPRYKIIEKRQSVAFWCNPISGHATLYWYQQILGQGPKLLIQFQNNGVVDDSQLPKDRFSAERLKGVDSTLKIQPAKLEDSAVYLCASSPGGTQYFGPGTRLLVL.

This clone showed up just once. Relative to the germline gene, one junction end is altered; a read error may explain this. The chain carries TRBV7-7 and TRBJ2-5, with D perhaps matching TRBD2 (5 bases). The CDR3 contains 13 residues. Per the germline V gene, CDR1 is SSHAT and CDR2 is FNYEAQ (reference sequence). DNA of the CDR3: TGTGCTAGCAGGCGCGGGCTCCAAGAGACCCAGTACTTC. Its translation is CASRRGLQETQYF.

CDR3 nucleotide sequence: TGTGCCAGCAGCTTAGTATCGGACAGGCGAAGGAACACTGAAGCTTTCTTT. Translated, it gives CASSLVSDRRRNTEAFF. This sequence joins TRBV11-1 and TRBJ1-1, with 7 bases fitting TRBD1. This CDR3 has 17 amino acids. The germline CDR1 and CDR2 sequences are SGHAT and FQDESV (reference sequence). The V gene end was trimmed by 1 base and the J gene end by 1 base; junction bases not matched to a gene: 9.

The V call is TRBV7-9, the J call TRBJ2-7, with TRBD2 matching 11 bases. The V gene end was trimmed by 4 bases and the J gene end by 1 base; junction bases not matched to a gene: 9. CDR3 size: 17 residues. Per germline, CDR1 SEHNR and CDR2 FQNEAQ (reference sequence). CDR3 region: CASSSALAGGMSYEQYF. In DNA, the CDR3 is TGTGCCAGCAGCTCAGCTCTAGCGGGGGGCATGTCCTACGAGCAGTACTTC.